What follows describes a single TCR beta chain. Its antigen remains unidentified. Naive CD8 cells comprised CD45RO-negative, CCR7-positively selected cells, excluding terminally differentiated effector memory CD45RA+ cells. The CDR3 sequence is 12 residues long. Looked up from germline, CDR1 is SEHNR and CDR2 is FQNEAQ (reference sequence). V was shortened by 4 bases and J by 13 bases, with 14 bases between the two germline ends. This entry belongs to a study of shared clonotypes between healthy human individuals. General study results and limits: With a handful of donors compared, 4.5% to 6.5% of naive CD4 clonotypes were shared.

In the authors' methods: Quality scores were absent from the junction-only immunoSEQ sequences, so filtering differed. The protocol was immunoSEQ multiplex PCR, while the TCRdb copy is restricted to in-frame clones and leaves out a portion. V and J calls and clone size are given by that table; D and trimming were obtained from the DNA. Altogether some 2,000,000 clones are present, about 94% being singletons, with the ten largest covering 1.1%. The chain couples TRBV7-9 to TRBJ2-1; the D is unclear. The source is a man aged 18 to 29 in good health. Sequencing was performed on naive CD8+ T cells sorted from blood. The CDR3 nucleotides are TGTGCCAGCAGCTCCGACCCTGTGGAACAGTTCTTC. Its protein is CASSSDPVEQFF.